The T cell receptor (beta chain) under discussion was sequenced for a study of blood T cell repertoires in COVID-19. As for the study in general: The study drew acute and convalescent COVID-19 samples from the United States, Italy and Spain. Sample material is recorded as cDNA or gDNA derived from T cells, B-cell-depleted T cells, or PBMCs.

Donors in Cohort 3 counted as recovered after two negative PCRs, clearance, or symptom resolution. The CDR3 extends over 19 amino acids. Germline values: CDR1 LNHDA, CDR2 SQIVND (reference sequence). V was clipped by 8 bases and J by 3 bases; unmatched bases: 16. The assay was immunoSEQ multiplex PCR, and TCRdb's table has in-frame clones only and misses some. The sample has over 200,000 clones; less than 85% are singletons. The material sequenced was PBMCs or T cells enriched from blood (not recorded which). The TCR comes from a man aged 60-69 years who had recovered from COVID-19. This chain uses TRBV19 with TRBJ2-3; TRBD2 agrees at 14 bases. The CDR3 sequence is CASVGTSGGRGGLTDTQYF. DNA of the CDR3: TGTGCCAGTGTCGGGACTAGCGGGGGTCGGGGGGGTTTGACAGATACGCAGTATTTT. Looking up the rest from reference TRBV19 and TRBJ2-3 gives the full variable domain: DGGITQSPKYLFRKEGQNVTLSCEQNLNHDAMYWYRQDPGQGLRLIYYSQIVNDFQKGDIAEGYSVSREKKESFPLTVTSAQKNPTAFYLCASVGTSGGRGGLTDTQYFGPGTRLTVL.